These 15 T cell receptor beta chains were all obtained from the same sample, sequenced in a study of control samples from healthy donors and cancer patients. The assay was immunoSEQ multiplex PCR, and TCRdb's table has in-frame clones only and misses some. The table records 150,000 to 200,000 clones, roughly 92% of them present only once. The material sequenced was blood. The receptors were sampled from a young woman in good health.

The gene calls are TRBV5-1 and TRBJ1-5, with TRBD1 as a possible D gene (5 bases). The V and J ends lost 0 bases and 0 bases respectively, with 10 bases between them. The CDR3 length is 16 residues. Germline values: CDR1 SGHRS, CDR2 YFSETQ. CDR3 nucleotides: TGCGCCAGCAGCTTGGACGGGACTTATAGCAATCAGCCCCAGCATTTT. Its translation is CASSLDGTYSNQPQHF.

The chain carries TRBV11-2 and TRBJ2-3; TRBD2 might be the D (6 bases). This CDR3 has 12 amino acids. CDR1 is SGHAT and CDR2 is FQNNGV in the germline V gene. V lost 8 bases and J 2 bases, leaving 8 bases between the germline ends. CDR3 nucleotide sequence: TGTGCCAGCGGGAGGTTCACAGATACGCAGTATTTT. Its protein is CASGRFTDTQYF.

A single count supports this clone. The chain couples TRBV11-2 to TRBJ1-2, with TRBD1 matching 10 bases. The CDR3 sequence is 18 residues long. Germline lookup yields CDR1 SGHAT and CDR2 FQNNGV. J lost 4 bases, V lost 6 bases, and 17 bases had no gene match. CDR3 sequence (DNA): TGTGCCAGCAGATTTACCGGGACAGGGGTCCAGCTGCGCTATGGCTACACCTTC. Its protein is CASRFTGTGVQLRYGYTF.

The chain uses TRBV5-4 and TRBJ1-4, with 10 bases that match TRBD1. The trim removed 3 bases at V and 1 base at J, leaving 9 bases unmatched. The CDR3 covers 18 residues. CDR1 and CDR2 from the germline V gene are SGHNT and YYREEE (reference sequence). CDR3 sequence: CASSSRQGAGLTNEKLFF. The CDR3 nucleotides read TGTGCCAGCAGCTCCCGACAGGGGGCAGGATTAACTAATGAAAAACTGTTTTTT. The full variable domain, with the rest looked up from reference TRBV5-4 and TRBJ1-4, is ETGVTQSPTHLIKTRGQQVTLRCSSQSGHNTVSWYQQALGQGPQFIFQYYREEENGRGNFPPRFSGLQFPNYSSELNVNALELDDSALYLCASSSRQGAGLTNEKLFFGSGTQLSVL.

CDR3 sequence reads: CASSYSDPTGPSSNTEAFF. The CDR3 bases are TGTGCCAGCAGTTACTCGGATCCGACAGGACCCTCCTCTAACACTGAAGCTTTCTTT. The chain is built from TRBV6-2 or TRBV6-3 and TRBJ1-1; TRBD1 is a possible D gene (6 bases). From germline, CDR1 is MNHEY and CDR2 SVGEGT. Trimming took off 0 bases at V and 2 bases at J, with 22 bases between the two ends. The CDR3 runs 19 residues.

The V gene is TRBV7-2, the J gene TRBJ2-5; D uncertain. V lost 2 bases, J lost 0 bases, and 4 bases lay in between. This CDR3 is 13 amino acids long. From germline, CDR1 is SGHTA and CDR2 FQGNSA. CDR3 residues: CASSLSHQETQYF. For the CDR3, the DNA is TGTGCCAGCAGCTTAAGCCACCAAGAGACCCAGTACTTC.

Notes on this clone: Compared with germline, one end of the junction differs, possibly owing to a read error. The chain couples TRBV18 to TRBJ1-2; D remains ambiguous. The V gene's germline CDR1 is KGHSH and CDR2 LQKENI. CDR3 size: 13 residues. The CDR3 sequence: CASSPEANYGYAF. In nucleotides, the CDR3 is TGTGCCAGCTCACCGGAGGCTAACTATGGCTACGCCTTC. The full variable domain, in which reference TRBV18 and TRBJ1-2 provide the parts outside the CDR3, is NAGVMQNPRHLVRRRGQEARLRCSPMKGHSHVYWYRQLPEEGLKFMVYLQKENIIDESGMPKERFSAEFPKEGPSILRIQQVVRGDSAAYFCASSPEANYGYAFGSGTRLTVV.

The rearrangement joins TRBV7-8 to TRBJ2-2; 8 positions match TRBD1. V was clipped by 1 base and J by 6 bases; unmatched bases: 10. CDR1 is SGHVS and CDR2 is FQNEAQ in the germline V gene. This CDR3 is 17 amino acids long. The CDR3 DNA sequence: TGTGCCAGCAGCTTAGGGACAGGGCGTGGGAAGGCCGGGGAGCTGTTTTTT. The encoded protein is CASSLGTGRGKAGELFF.

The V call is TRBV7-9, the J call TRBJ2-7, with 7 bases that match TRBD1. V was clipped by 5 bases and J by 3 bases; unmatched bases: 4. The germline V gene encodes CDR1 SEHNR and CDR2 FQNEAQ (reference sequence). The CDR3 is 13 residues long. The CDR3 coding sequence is TGTGCCAGCAGCACTCGGGACAGCTACGAGCAGTACTTC. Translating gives CASSTRDSYEQYF.

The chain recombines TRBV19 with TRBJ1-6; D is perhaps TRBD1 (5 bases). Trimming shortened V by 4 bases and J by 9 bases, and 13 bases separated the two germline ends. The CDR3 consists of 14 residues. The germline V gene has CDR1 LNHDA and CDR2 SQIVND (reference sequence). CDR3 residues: CASSNQGLSSPLHF. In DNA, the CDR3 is TGTGCCAGTAGTAACCAGGGATTAAGTTCACCCCTCCACTTT.

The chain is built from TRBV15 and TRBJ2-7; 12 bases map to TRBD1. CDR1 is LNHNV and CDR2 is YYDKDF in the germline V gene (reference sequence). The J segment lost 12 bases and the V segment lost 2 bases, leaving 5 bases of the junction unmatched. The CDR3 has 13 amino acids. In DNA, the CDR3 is TGTGCCACCAGCAGATCGGGGACAGGGGGCTGGTACTTC. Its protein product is CATSRSGTGGWYF.

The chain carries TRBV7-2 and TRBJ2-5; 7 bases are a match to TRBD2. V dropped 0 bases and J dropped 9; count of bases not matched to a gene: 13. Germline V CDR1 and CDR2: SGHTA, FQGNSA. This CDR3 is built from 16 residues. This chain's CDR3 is CASSLASSATRGAQYF. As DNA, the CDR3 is TGTGCCAGCAGCTTAGCGTCGTCGGCTACCCGGGGGGCCCAGTACTTC.

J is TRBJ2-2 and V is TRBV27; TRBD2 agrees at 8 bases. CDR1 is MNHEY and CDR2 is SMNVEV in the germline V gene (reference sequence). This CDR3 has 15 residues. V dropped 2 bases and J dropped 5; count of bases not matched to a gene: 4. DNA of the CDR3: TGTGCCAGCAGTTTAACCGCGGGGGGTACCGGGGAGCTGTTTTTT. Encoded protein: CASSLTAGGTGELFF.

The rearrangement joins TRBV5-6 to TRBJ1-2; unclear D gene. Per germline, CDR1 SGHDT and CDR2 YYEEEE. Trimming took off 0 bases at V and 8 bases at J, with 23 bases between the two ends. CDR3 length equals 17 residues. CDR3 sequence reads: CASSLVSIRALYQGYTF. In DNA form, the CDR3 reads TGTGCCAGCAGCTTGGTTAGTATAAGGGCCCTGTATCAGGGCTACACCTTC.

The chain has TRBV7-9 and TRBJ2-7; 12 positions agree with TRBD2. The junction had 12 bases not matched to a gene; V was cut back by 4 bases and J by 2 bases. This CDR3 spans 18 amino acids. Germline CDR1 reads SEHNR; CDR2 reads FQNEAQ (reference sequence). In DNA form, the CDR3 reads TGTGCCAGCAGCTCAAGCTCCGGGACTAGCGGGTCTACCTACGAGCAGTACTTC. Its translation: CASSSSSGTSGSTYEQYF.